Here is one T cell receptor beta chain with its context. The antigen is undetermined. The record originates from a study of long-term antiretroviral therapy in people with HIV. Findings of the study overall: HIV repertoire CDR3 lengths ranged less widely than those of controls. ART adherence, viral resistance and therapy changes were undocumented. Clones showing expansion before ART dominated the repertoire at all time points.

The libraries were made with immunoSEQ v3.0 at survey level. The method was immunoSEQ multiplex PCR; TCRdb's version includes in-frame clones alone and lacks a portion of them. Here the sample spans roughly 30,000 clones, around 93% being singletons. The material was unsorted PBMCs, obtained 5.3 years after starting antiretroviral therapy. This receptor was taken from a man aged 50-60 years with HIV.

In DNA, the CDR3 is TGTGCCATCAGTGTCACTAGGGGAGGGGCCTACGAGCAGTACTTC. As protein: CAISVTRGGAYEQYF. The rearrangement links TRBV10-3 to TRBJ2-7, with 7 positions matching TRBD2. Per the germline V gene, CDR1 is ENHRY and CDR2 is SYGVKD. J lost 2 bases, V lost 4 bases, and 8 bases had no gene match. The CDR3 loop spans 15 amino acids.